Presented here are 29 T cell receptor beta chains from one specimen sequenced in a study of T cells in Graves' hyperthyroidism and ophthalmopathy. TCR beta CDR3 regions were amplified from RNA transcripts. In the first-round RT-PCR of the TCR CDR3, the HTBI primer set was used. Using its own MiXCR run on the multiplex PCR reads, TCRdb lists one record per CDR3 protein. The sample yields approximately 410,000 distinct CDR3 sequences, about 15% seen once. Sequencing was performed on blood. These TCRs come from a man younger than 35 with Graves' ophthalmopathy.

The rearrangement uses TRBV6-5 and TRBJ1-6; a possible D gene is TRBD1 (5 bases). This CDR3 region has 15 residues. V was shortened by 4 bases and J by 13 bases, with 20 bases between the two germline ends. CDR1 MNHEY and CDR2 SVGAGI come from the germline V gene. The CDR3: CASSSQQEGPSPLHF. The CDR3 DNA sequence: TGTGCCAGCAGTTCTCAACAGGAGGGCCCTTCGCCCCTCCACTTT.

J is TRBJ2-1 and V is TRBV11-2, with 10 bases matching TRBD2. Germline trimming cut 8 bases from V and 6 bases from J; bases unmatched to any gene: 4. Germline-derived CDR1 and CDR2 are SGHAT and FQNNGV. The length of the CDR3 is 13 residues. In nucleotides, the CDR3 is TGTGCCAGCTATCGGACTAGCGGCAATGAGCAGTTCTTC. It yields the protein CASYRTSGNEQFF.

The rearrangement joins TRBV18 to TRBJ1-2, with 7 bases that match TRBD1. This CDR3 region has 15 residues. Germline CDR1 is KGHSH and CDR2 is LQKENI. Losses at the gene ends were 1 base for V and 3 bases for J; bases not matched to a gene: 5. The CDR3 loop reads CASSPRIQGDYGYTF. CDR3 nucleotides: TGTGCCAGCTCACCACGGATCCAGGGGGACTATGGCTACACCTTC.

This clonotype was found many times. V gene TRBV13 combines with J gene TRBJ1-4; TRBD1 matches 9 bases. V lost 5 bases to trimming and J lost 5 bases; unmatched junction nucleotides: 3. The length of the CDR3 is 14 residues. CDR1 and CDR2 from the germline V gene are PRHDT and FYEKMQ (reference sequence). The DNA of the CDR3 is TGTGCCAGCAGCATCGGACAGGGGAATGAAAAACTGTTTTTT. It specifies CASSIGQGNEKLFF.

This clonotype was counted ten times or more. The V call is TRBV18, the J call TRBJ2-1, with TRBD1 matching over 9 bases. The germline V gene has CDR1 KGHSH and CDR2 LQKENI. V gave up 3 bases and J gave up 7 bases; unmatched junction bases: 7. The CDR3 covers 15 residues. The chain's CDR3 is CASSPRDRAWNEQFF. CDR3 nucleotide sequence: TGTGCCAGCTCACCTAGGGACAGGGCCTGGAATGAGCAGTTCTTC.

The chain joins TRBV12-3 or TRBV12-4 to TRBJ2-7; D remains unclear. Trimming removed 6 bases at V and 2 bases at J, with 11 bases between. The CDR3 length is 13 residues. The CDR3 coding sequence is TGTGCCAGCAGCCCCGGACGCCCCTACGAGCAGTACTTC. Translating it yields CASSPGRPYEQYF.

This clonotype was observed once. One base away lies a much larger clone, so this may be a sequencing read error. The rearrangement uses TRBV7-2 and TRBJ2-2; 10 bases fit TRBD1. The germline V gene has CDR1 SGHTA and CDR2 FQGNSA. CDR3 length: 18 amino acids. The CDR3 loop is CASSTPLRGQGISGELVF. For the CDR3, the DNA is TGTGCCAGCAGCACCCCGCTTAGGGGACAGGGGATATCGGGGGAGCTGGTTTTT.

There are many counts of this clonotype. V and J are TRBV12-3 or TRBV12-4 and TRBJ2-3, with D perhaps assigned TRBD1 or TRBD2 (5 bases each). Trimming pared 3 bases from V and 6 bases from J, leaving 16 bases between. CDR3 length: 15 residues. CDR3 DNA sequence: TGTGCCAGCAGTTTTTCCGGGGCCTTCTCCGATACGCAGTATTTT. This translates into CASSFSGAFSDTQYF.

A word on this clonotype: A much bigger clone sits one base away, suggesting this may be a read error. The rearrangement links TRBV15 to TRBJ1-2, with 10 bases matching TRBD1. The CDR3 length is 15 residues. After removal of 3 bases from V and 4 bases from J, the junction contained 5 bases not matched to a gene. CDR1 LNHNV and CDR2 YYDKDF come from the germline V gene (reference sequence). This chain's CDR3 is CATSSGTGVIYGYTF. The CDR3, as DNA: TGTGCCACCAGCAGCGGGACAGGGGTTATCTATGGCTACACCTTC. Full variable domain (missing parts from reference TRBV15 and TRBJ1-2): DAMVIQNPRYQVTQFGKPVTLSCSQTLNHNVMYWYQQKSSQAPKLLFHYYDKDFNNEADTPDNFQSRRPNTSFCFLDIRSPGLGDTAMYLCATSSGTGVIYGYTFGSGTRLTVV.

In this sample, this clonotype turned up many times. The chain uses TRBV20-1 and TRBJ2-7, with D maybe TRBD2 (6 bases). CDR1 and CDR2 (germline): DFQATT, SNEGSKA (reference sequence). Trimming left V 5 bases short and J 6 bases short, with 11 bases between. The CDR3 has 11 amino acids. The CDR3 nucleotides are TGCAGTGCTCCCGGGGGTGGCGAGCAGTACTTC. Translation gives CSAPGGGEQYF.

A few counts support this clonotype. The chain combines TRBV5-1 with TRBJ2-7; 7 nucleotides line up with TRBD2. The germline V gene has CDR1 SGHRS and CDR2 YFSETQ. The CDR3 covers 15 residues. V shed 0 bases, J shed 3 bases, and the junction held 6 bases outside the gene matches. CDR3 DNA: TGCGCCAGCAGCTTGGGTGGGGGGGACTTCTACGAGCAGTACTTC. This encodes CASSLGGGDFYEQYF. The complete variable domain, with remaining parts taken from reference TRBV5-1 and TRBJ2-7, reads KAGVTQTPRYLIKTRGQQVTLSCSPISGHRSVSWYQQTPGQGLQFLFEYFSETQRNKGNFPGRFSGRQFSNSRSEMNVSTLELGDSALYLCASSLGGGDFYEQYFGPGTRLTVT.

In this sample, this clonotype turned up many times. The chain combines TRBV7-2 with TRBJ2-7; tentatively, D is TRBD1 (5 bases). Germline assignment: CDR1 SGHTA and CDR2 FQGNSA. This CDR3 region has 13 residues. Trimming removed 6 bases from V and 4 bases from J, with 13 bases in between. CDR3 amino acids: CASSQARVYEQYF. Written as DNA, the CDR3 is TGTGCCAGCAGTCAAGCCAGGGTATACGAGCAGTACTTC.

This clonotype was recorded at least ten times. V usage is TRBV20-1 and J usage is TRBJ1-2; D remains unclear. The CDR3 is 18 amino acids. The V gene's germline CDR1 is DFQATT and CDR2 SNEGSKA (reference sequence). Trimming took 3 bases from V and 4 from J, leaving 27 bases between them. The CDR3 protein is CSARFRSAGGYLPYGYTF. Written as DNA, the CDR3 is TGCAGTGCTAGGTTTCGTTCGGCCGGAGGCTACTTACCCTATGGCTACACCTTC.

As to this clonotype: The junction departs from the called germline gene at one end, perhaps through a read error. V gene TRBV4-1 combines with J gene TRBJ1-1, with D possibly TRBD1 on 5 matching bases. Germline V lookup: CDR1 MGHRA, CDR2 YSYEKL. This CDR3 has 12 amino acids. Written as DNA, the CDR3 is TGCGCCAGCAGCCAAGGGGGGACTGGAGCTTTCTTT. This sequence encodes CASSQGGTGAFF.

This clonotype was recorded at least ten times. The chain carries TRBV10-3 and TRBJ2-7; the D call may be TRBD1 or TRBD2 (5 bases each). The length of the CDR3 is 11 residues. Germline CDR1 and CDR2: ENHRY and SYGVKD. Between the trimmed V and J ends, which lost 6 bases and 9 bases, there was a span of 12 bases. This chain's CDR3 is CAIRDGGWQYF. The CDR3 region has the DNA TGTGCCATCAGAGATGGGGGTTGGCAGTACTTC.

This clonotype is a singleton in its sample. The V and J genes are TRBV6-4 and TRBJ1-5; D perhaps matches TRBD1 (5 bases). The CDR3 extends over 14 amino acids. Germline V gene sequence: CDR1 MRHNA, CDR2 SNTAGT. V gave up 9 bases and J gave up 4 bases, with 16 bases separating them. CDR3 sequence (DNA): TGTGCCAGTATCCTCCGCGGGGGAAATCAGCCCCAGCATTTT. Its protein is CASILRGGNQPQHF.

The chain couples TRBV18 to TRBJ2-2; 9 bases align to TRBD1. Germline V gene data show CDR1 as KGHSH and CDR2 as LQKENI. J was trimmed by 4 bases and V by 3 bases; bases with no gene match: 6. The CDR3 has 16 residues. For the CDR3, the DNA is TGTGCCAGCTCACCCTCGGACAGGGGTGTCACCGGGGAGCTGTTTTTT. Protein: CASSPSDRGVTGELFF.

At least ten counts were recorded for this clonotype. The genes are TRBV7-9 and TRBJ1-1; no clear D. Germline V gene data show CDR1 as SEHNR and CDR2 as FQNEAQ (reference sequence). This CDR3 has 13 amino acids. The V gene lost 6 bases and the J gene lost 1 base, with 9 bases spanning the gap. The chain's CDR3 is CASSISGNTEAFF. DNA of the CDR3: TGTGCCAGCAGTATCTCAGGGAACACTGAAGCTTTCTTT.

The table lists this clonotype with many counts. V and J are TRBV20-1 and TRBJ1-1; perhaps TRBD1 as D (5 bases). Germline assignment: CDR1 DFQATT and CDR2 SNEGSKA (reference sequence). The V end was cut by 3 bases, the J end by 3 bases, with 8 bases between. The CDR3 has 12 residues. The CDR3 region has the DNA TGCAGTGCTAGGACAGCTCACACTGAAGCTTTCTTT. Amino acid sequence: CSARTAHTEAFF.

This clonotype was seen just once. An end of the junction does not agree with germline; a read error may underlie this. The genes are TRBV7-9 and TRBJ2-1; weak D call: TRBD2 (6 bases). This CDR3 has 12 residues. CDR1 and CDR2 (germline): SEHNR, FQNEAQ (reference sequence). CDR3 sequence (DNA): TGTGCCAGCAGCTTTTCGGGAGATGAGCAGTCCTTC. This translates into CASSFSGDEQSF.

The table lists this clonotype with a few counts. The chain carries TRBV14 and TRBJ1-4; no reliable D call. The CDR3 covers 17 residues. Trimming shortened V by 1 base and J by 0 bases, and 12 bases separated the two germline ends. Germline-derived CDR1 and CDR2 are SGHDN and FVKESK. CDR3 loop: CASSQVRATATNEKLFF. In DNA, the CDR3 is TGTGCCAGCAGCCAAGTAAGAGCGACGGCAACTAATGAAAAACTGTTTTTT.

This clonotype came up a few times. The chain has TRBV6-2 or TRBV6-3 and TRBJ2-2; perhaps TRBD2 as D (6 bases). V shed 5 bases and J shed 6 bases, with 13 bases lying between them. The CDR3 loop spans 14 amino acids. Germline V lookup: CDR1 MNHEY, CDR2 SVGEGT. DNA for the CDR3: TGTGCCAGCAGTACCGGGACTCCAGCCGGGGAGCTGTTTTTT. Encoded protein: CASSTGTPAGELFF.

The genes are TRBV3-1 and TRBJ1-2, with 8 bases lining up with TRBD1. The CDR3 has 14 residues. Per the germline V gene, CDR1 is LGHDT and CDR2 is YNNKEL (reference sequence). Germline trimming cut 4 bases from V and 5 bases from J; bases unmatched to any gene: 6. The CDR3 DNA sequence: TGTGCCAGCAGCCCAACAGGGGGGGTATATGGCTACACCTTC. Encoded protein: CASSPTGGVYGYTF. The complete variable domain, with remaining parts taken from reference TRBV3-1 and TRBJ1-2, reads DTAVSQTPKYLVTQMGNDKSIKCEQNLGHDTMYWYKQDSKKFLKIMFSYNNKELIINETVPNRFSPKSPDKAHLNLHINSLELGDSAVYFCASSPTGGVYGYTFGSGTRLTVV.

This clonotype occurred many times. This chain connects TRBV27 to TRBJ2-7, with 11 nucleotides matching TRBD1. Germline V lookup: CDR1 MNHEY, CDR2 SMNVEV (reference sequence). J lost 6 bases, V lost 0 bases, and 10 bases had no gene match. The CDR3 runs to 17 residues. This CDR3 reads CASSLSGGTGGRGEQYF. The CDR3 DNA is TGTGCCAGCAGTTTATCCGGTGGGACAGGGGGAAGGGGCGAGCAGTACTTC.

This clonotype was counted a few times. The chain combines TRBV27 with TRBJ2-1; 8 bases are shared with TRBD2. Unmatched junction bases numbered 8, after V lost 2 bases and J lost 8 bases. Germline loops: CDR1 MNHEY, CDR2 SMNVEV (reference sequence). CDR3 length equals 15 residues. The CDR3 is CASSLKGLGDHEQFF. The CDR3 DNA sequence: TGTGCCAGCAGTTTAAAGGGACTAGGCGACCATGAGCAGTTCTTC.

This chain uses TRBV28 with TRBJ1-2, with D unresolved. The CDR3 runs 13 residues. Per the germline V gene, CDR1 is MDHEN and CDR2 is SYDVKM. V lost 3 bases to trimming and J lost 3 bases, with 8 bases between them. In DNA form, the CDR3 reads TGTGCCAGCAGTTTCTTTGGGGACTATGGCTACACCTTC. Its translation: CASSFFGDYGYTF.

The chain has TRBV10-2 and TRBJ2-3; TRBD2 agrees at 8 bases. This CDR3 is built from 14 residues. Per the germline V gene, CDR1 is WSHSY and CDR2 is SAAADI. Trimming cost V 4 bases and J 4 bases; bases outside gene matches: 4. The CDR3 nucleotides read TGCGCCAGCAGTGCCGACGGGAGGGCAGATACGCAGTATTTT. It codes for CASSADGRADTQYF.

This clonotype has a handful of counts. CDR3 protein: CASSGTTGLSEKLFF. In nucleotides, the CDR3 is TGTGCCAGCAGCGGAACGACAGGGCTATCGGAAAAACTGTTTTTT. The V and J genes are TRBV13 and TRBJ1-4; 7 bases align to TRBD1. Germline V gene data show CDR1 as PRHDT and CDR2 as FYEKMQ (reference sequence). The CDR3 consists of 15 residues. The J segment lost 8 bases and the V segment lost 5 bases, leaving 11 bases of the junction unmatched.

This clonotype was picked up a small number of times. DNA of the CDR3: TGTGCCAGCAGCGTAGGGCCCCCGATCTCCTACGAGCAGTACTTC. Translation gives CASSVGPPISYEQYF. This chain connects TRBV9 to TRBJ2-7; D is ambiguous. Deletions cut 0 bases from V and 0 bases from J, with 10 bases between. Germline CDR1 reads SGDLS; CDR2 reads YYNGEE. This CDR3 region has 15 residues.